These T cell receptor beta chains were read from a single sample in a study of a mutant IDH1 vaccine in newly diagnosed glioma. No antigen is known for these receptors. Only in-frame clones appear in the TCRdb table, and some are missing; sequencing was by immunoSEQ multiplex PCR. The table lists approximately 79,000 clones, approximately 89% of them singletons, with approximately 0.8% in the top ten. Sequencing used PBMCs, obtained from a glioma patient whose treatment included an IDH1 peptide vaccine. Every receptor here comes from a woman aged 45-65 years with glioma. CDR3s include the opening cysteine and the closing phenylalanine or tryptophan. Each record gives: J gene, V gene, D gene, clone size, CDR3 DNA, CDR3 protein. A D gene is named only where the DNA matches it firmly. Expanded clones are given a class, and other clones once, few, many or no size at all.

J: TRBJ1-1; V: TRBV2; D: -; size: once; DNA: TGTGCCAGCAGGCAGGGCGTCCCTGAAGCTTTCTTT; CDR3: CASRQGVPEAFF
J: TRBJ1-2; V: TRBV6-5; D: -; size: -; DNA: TGTGCCAGCAGTTACTCGGTGGGGGAAGTTGGCTATGGCTACACCTTC; CDR3: CASSYSVGEVGYGYTF
J: TRBJ2-7; V: TRBV7-9; D: -; size: few; DNA: TGTGCCAGCAGTTCTCCTGCTAGCGAGAGGAGCTCCTACGAGCAGTACTTC; CDR3: CASSSPASERSSYEQYF
J: TRBJ1-5; V: TRBV9; D: -; size: -; DNA: TGTGCCAGCAGCGTGTGGGCAGGCGATCAGCCCCAGCATTTT; CDR3: CASSVWAGDQPQHF
J: TRBJ2-7; V: TRBV7-9; D: -; size: -; DNA: TGTGCCAGCAGCCCGGCCTACGAGCAGTACTTC; CDR3: CASSPAYEQYF
J: TRBJ2-7; V: TRBV19; D: -; size: once; DNA: TGTGCCAGTAGTACCGCCGGGACCCTCTACGAGCAGTACTTC; CDR3: CASSTAGTLYEQYF
J: TRBJ2-1; V: TRBV10-3; D: TRBD1; size: -; DNA: TGTGCCAACGGAATCCGGGACAGGGTGATCCAGTTCTTC; CDR3: CANGIRDRVIQFF
J: TRBJ1-5; V: TRBV9; D: -; size: few; DNA: TGTGCCAGCAGCGTGGGGTTCGATCAGCCCCAGCATTTT; CDR3: CASSVGFDQPQHF
J: TRBJ1-4; V: TRBV19; D: -; size: -; DNA: TGTGCCAGTAGTGACAGCCATGGTAATGAAAAACTGTTTTTT; CDR3: CASSDSHGNEKLFF
J: TRBJ1-1; V: TRBV18; D: -; size: -; DNA: TGTGCCAGCTCACCACCGAGTATAGGGGTCTGGACTGAAGCTTTCTTT; CDR3: CASSPPSIGVWTEAFF
J: TRBJ2-1; V: TRBV18; D: -; size: -; DNA: TGTGCCAGCTCACCACTGGTGTCCGATGAGCAGTTCTTC; CDR3: CASSPLVSDEQFF
J: TRBJ2-1; V: TRBV6-6; D: TRBD1; size: -; DNA: TGTGCCAGCAGTTCCGCCGGGACAGGGTACAATGAGCAGTTCTTC; CDR3: CASSSAGTGYNEQFF
J: TRBJ1-3; V: TRBV4-2; D: -; size: -; DNA: TGTGCCAGCAGCCAAGTGACCGAAGGTCGTGGAAACACCATATATTTT; CDR3: CASSQVTEGRGNTIYF
J: TRBJ2-1; V: TRBV19; D: TRBD2; size: few; DNA: TGTGCCAGTAGTCTGTGGGGGCTAGCGGGAGGGATGAATGAGCAGTTCTTC; CDR3: CASSLWGLAGGMNEQFF
J: TRBJ2-5; V: TRBV6-6; D: -; size: -; DNA: TGTGCCAGCAGCAGAGGGGTGACCGAGACCCAGTACTTC; CDR3: CASSRGVTETQYF
J: TRBJ1-4; V: TRBV6-1; D: TRBD1; size: -; DNA: TGTGCCAGCAGTGGGGAGACAGGGACTAATGAAAAACTGTTTTTT; CDR3: CASSGETGTNEKLFF
J: TRBJ2-1; V: TRBV7-9; D: -; size: -; DNA: TGTGCCAGCAGAACTGAGAATGAGCAGTTCTTC; CDR3: CASRTENEQFF
J: TRBJ2-6; V: TRBV11-2; D: -; size: -; DNA: TGTGCCAGCAGCTTAAAAGGGGAATTTGGGGCCAACGTCCTGACTTTC; CDR3: CASSLKGEFGANVLTF
J: TRBJ2-7; V: TRBV27; D: TRBD2; size: -; DNA: TGTGCCAGCAGTTTGAGCCTAGGAGCTAGCGGGAGGGGCGAGCAGTACTTC; CDR3: CASSLSLGASGRGEQYF
J: TRBJ1-1; V: TRBV25-1; D: -; size: once; DNA: TGTGCCAGCAGTGAAGCAGGAGTCCGGGGCCGGGGCACTGAAGCTTTCTTT; CDR3: CASSEAGVRGRGTEAFF
J: TRBJ2-5; V: TRBV10-1; D: -; size: -; DNA: TGCGCCAGCAGTGAGCAACAGGGATTCGGTTCCCAGTACTTC; CDR3: CASSEQQGFGSQYF
J: TRBJ2-7; V: TRBV5-1; D: -; size: -; DNA: TGCGCCAGCAGCTTGGCCGTTACCCACGAGCAGTACTTC; CDR3: CASSLAVTHEQYF
J: TRBJ2-2; V: TRBV19; D: -; size: -; DNA: TGTGCCAGTAATTCCGGCAGGCGCACCGGGGAGCTGTTTTTT; CDR3: CASNSGRRTGELFF
J: TRBJ1-2; V: TRBV28; D: TRBD1; size: -; DNA: TGTGCCAGCACCTCGCCCGGGACAGGGGTTGACTATGGCTACACCTTC; CDR3: CASTSPGTGVDYGYTF
J: TRBJ2-7; V: TRBV5-1; D: -; size: -; DNA: TGCGCCAGCAGCTTGGTTGCACCGTCCTACGAGCAGTACTTC; CDR3: CASSLVAPSYEQYF
J: TRBJ2-6; V: TRBV2; D: TRBD2; size: -; DNA: TGTGCCAGCGGGTCCGGGAGGTCTGGGGCCAACGTCCTGACTTTC; CDR3: CASGSGRSGANVLTF
J: TRBJ1-2; V: TRBV6-6; D: -; size: once; DNA: TGTGCCAGCAGCCACTACGCCGGGACGGCCAACTACACCTTC; CDR3: CASSHYAGTANYTF
J: TRBJ2-6; V: TRBV5-8; D: -; size: once; DNA: TGTGCCAGCAGCCGACGCTCTGGGGCCAACGTCCTGACTTTC; CDR3: CASSRRSGANVLTF
J: TRBJ2-7; V: TRBV28; D: TRBD1; size: few; DNA: TGTGCCAGCAGTCTACAGGGGGCGCGCAACGAGCAGTACTTC; CDR3: CASSLQGARNEQYF
J: TRBJ2-7; V: TRBV12-5; D: TRBD1; size: -; DNA: TGTGCTAGTGGTCCCGGGACAGGGGTTGAGCAGTACTTC; CDR3: CASGPGTGVEQYF
J: TRBJ1-5; V: TRBV11-2; D: -; size: -; DNA: TGTGCCAGCAGCTTAACAGCTAGCAATCAGCCCCAGCATTTT; CDR3: CASSLTASNQPQHF
J: TRBJ1-2; V: TRBV5-4; D: -; size: -; DNA: TGTGCCAGCAGCTTGATATCAGGGGATGGCTACACCTTC; CDR3: CASSLISGDGYTF
J: TRBJ2-7; V: TRBV5-5; D: -; size: -; DNA: TGTGCCAGCAGCTGGAAATTGAACGAGCAGTACTTC; CDR3: CASSWKLNEQYF
J: TRBJ1-2; V: TRBV19; D: TRBD1; size: once; DNA: TGTGCCAGTACCTCCGACAGGGTAGGCGGCTACACCTTC; CDR3: CASTSDRVGGYTF
J: TRBJ1-5; V: TRBV18; D: TRBD1; size: few; DNA: TGTGCCAGCGCGACAGGGAGCGATCAGCCCCAGCATTTT; CDR3: CASATGSDQPQHF
J: TRBJ2-5; V: TRBV10-1; D: -; size: -; DNA: TGCGCCAGCAGCCAGGGCCGGGGGATCAGCCAAGAGACCCAGTACTTC; CDR3: CASSQGRGISQETQYF
J: TRBJ1-1; V: TRBV6-6; D: -; size: -; DNA: TGTGCCAGCAGTTACTCGGGGGCAGAGGTAGCTTTCTTT; CDR3: CASSYSGAEVAFF
J: TRBJ2-5; V: TRBV7-8; D: TRBD1; size: -; DNA: TGTGCCAGCAGCTTAGGGGGACAGGGGCCCCAAGAGACCCAGTACTTC; CDR3: CASSLGGQGPQETQYF
J: TRBJ1-2; V: TRBV7-9; D: -; size: -; DNA: TGTGCCAGCAGCTCATACAGGGACTTGGGTAACTATGGCTACACCTTC; CDR3: CASSSYRDLGNYGYTF
J: TRBJ2-7; V: TRBV5-1; D: TRBD1; size: -; DNA: TGCGCCAGCAGCACTGGGGACAGGGCCGAGCAGTACTTC; CDR3: CASSTGDRAEQYF
J: TRBJ2-7; V: TRBV9; D: -; size: -; DNA: TGTGCCAGCAGCGTAGCCCTAGGGGCCTACGAGCAGTACTTC; CDR3: CASSVALGAYEQYF
J: TRBJ2-2; V: TRBV7-2; D: -; size: -; DNA: TGTGCCAGCAGCTTGTATCAGTCCGGGGAGCTGTTTTTT; CDR3: CASSLYQSGELFF
J: TRBJ2-7; V: TRBV29-1; D: TRBD2; size: -; DNA: TGCAGCGTCGTACTAGCGGGAGAGAACGAGCAGTACTTC; CDR3: CSVVLAGENEQYF
J: TRBJ2-2; V: TRBV10-2; D: -; size: -; DNA: TGCGCCAGCAGTGGTAACCGAGACACCGGGGAGCTGTTTTTT; CDR3: CASSGNRDTGELFF
J: TRBJ2-2; V: TRBV10-1; D: -; size: -; DNA: TGCGCCAGCAGCCTTGAGGGGACCGGGGAGCTGTTTTTT; CDR3: CASSLEGTGELFF
J: TRBJ2-3; V: TRBV11-2; D: TRBD2; size: -; DNA: TGTGCCAGCAGCGAACTTGAGCGGGGGAGCACAGATACGCAGTATTTT; CDR3: CASSELERGSTDTQYF
J: TRBJ1-4; V: TRBV27; D: -; size: -; DNA: TGTGCCAGCGGGGGACGACTCGAAAAACTGTTTTTT; CDR3: CASGGRLEKLFF
J: TRBJ2-7; V: TRBV18; D: -; size: -; DNA: TGTGCCAGCTCACGGGGGACCGGGACCTACGAGCAGTACTTC; CDR3: CASSRGTGTYEQYF
J: TRBJ2-1; V: TRBV2; D: -; size: -; DNA: TGTGCCAGCAGCGCCGGGACTCTCGGGCTTGATGAGCAGTTCTTC; CDR3: CASSAGTLGLDEQFF
J: TRBJ1-2; V: TRBV4-2; D: -; size: few; DNA: TGTGCCAGCAGCCATGCGAACAGAAGAGCTAACTATGGCTACACCTTC; CDR3: CASSHANRRANYGYTF
J: TRBJ2-5; V: TRBV18; D: TRBD2; size: -; DNA: TGTGCCAGCTCACTCCAGCGGGAGAGGTACCAAGAGACCCAGTACTTC; CDR3: CASSLQRERYQETQYF
J: TRBJ2-1; V: TRBV28; D: -; size: -; DNA: TGTGCCAGCAGTTTTTGGACAGTCTCCTACAATGAGCAGTTCTTC; CDR3: CASSFWTVSYNEQFF
J: TRBJ2-1; V: TRBV5-1; D: TRBD1; size: -; DNA: TGCGCCAGCAGCTTACAGGGGGGAACCTACAATGAGCAGTTCTTC; CDR3: CASSLQGGTYNEQFF
J: TRBJ2-2; V: TRBV5-1; D: TRBD2; size: -; DNA: TGCGCCAGCAGCACCCCCGGACTAGCGGGAGGTGGTGAGCTGTTTTTT; CDR3: CASSTPGLAGGGELFF
J: TRBJ2-1; V: TRBV11-2; D: -; size: once; DNA: TGTGCCAGCAGCCTAAACCCTAGGCATGAGCAGTTCTTC; CDR3: CASSLNPRHEQFF
J: TRBJ1-4; V: TRBV5-5; D: -; size: -; DNA: TGTGCCAGCACCCCCCCGGGCAGGATAAATGAAAAACTGTTTTTT; CDR3: CASTPPGRINEKLFF
J: TRBJ1-1; V: TRBV5-6; D: -; size: -; DNA: TGTGCCAGCAGCTTCAGTCGGAAGAACACTGAAGCTTTCTTT; CDR3: CASSFSRKNTEAFF
J: TRBJ1-4; V: TRBV27; D: -; size: -; DNA: TGTGCCAGCAATGACGGGTCGCCCGGAAAACTGTTTTTT; CDR3: CASNDGSPGKLFF
J: TRBJ1-2; V: TRBV20-1; D: -; size: few; DNA: TGCAGTGCTAGAAGTGGGCAGGCCATCACCTTC; CDR3: CSARSGQAITF
J: TRBJ1-1; V: TRBV19; D: -; size: few; DNA: TGTGCCAGTAGCCAGGGGTTTTGGGACACTGAAGCTTTCTTT; CDR3: CASSQGFWDTEAFF